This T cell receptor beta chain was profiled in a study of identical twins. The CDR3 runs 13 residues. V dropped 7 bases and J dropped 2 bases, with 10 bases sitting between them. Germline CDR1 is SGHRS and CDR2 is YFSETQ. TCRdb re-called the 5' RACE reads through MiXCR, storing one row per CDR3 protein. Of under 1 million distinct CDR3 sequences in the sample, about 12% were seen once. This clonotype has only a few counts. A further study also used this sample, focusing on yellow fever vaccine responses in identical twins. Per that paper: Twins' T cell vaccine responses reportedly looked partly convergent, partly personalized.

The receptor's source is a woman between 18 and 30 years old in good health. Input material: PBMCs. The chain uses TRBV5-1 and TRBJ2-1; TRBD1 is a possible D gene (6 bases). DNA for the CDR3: TGCGCCAGCGGACAGAGCGCCTACAATGAGCAGTTCTTC. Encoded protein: CASGQSAYNEQFF.